The 11 T cell receptor beta chains below all came from one sample that was sequenced in a study of blood T cell repertoires in COVID-19. Measured with immunoSEQ multiplex PCR; TCRdb has only the in-frame clones, and not every one. The sample includes some 48,000 clones, 82% seen only once; the top ten take 13% to 15%. The sample taken for sequencing was peripheral blood. The receptors here all came from a human donor with acute or convalescent COVID-19. The donor label of this sample is uncertain.

This clone was detected only once. The gene calls are TRBV5-6 and TRBJ1-5; D perhaps matches TRBD1 (6 bases). V lost 5 bases and J lost 5, with 20 bases in between. This CDR3 has 16 amino acids. Germline-derived CDR1 and CDR2 are SGHDT and YYEEEE. The CDR3 sequence: CASSQHTGTPHQPQHF. For the CDR3, the DNA is TGTGCCAGCAGTCAACATACCGGGACACCCCATCAGCCCCAGCATTTT.

V gene TRBV12-3 or TRBV12-4 combines with J gene TRBJ1-2; D is perhaps TRBD1 (5 bases). Trimming took 5 bases from V and 9 from J, leaving 13 bases between them. CDR3 length: 12 residues. DNA for the CDR3: TGTGCCAGCAGTGACACGACAGAAAGCTACACCTTC. Its translation: CASSDTTESYTF.

The gene calls are TRBV7-2 and TRBJ2-1; 7 bases are a match to TRBD1. Germline CDR1 reads SGHTA; CDR2 reads FQGNSA. The CDR3 is made up of 16 amino acids. With V trimmed by 2 bases and J by 5 bases, 9 bases remained unmatched. CDR3 sequence: CASSLTAPGQNNEQFF. The CDR3 DNA is TGTGCCAGCAGCTTAACCGCCCCGGGACAGAACAATGAGCAGTTCTTC.

V is TRBV7-2 and J is TRBJ1-2; unclear D gene. Germline V gene sequence: CDR1 SGHTA, CDR2 FQGNSA. This CDR3 comprises 13 residues. Between the trimmed V and J ends, which lost 1 base and 7 bases, there was a span of 10 bases. The CDR3 sequence is CASSLGVGFGYTF. CDR3 nucleotide sequence: TGTGCCAGCAGCTTAGGAGTCGGGTTTGGCTACACCTTC.

This rearrangement joins TRBV11-3 to TRBJ2-3; 9 nucleotides line up with TRBD1. V lost 3 bases to trimming and J lost 3 bases; unmatched junction nucleotides: 1. The CDR3 has 14 residues. Germline CDR1 is SGHNT and CDR2 is YENEEA. CDR3 loop: CASSFDRGTDTQYF. The CDR3 coding sequence is TGTGCCAGCAGCTTTGACAGGGGGACAGATACGCAGTATTTT.

The CDR3 sequence: CATSDWNQGIGGELFF. The CDR3 DNA follows: TGTGCCACCAGTGATTGGAACCAGGGGATCGGCGGGGAGCTGTTTTTT. The J gene is TRBJ2-2, the V gene TRBV24-1, with D perhaps TRBD1 (6 bases). The CDR3 totals 16 residues. V lost 2 bases and J 7 bases, leaving 16 bases between the germline ends. Per the germline V gene, CDR1 is KGHDR and CDR2 is SFDVKD.

This clone was observed once. An end of the junction differs from the germline gene, which may be a read error. V gene TRBV7-8 combines with J gene TRBJ2-6, with TRBD1 as a possible D gene (5 bases). The CDR3 contains 14 residues. CDR1 and CDR2 from the germline V gene are SGHVS and FQNEAQ. The CDR3 sequence is CASSFGTGANVLTF. Here the CDR3 DNA reads TGTGCCAGCAGCTTTGGAACTGGGGCTAACGTCCTGACTTTC.

The chain couples TRBV6-5 to TRBJ1-4; 7 bases fit TRBD1. CDR1 is MNHEY, CDR2 SVGAGI, per germline. Trimming at V came to 6 bases and at J to 0 bases, leaving 4 bases not matched to a gene. CDR3 length: 15 residues. This CDR3 is CASSLGGSTNEKLFF. In DNA, the CDR3 is TGTGCCAGCAGCTTAGGGGGCTCAACTAATGAAAAACTGTTTTTT.

The rearrangement links TRBV6-5 to TRBJ1-2, with TRBD1 as a possible D gene (6 bases). Trimming left V 0 bases short and J 8 bases short, with 16 bases between. The germline V gene encodes CDR1 MNHEY and CDR2 SVGAGI. This CDR3 spans 15 amino acids. The CDR3 DNA follows: TGTGCCAGCAGTTACTCCGAGACGTGGGGGGGCGGCTACACCTTC. Translating it yields CASSYSETWGGGYTF.

This clone is a singleton in its sample. V and J are TRBV19 and TRBJ1-2, with 8 bases fitting TRBD1. CDR1 is LNHDA, CDR2 SQIVND, per germline (reference sequence). This CDR3 is 15 amino acids long. V gave up 5 bases and J gave up 8 bases; unmatched junction bases: 13. CDR3: CASSASTGESGGYTF. In nucleotides, the CDR3 is TGTGCCAGTAGTGCCTCGACAGGGGAGTCAGGCGGCTACACCTTC.

The rearrangement joins TRBV7-2 to TRBJ1-5; D perhaps matches TRBD1 (6 bases). Germline V gene data show CDR1 as SGHTA and CDR2 as FQGNSA. The CDR3 covers 13 residues. The germline V and J ends were trimmed by 8 bases and 4 bases, with 12 bases remaining between them. The CDR3 sequence is CASRWGPNQPQHF. In nucleotides, the CDR3 is TGTGCCAGCCGCTGGGGGCCGAATCAGCCCCAGCATTTT.